The clone carrying this TCR beta chain was picked up a small number of times. Antigen unknown. It was around 9 milliliters of peripheral blood that were drawn from each donor. Each sample yielded at least 6 micrograms of PBMC total RNA. The CDR3 length is 15 residues. Looked up from germline, CDR1 is ENHRY and CDR2 is SYGVKD. V shed 6 bases and J shed 2 bases, with 14 bases lying between them. These data belong to a study of blood T cells in healthy people across ages. Study results and limitations: Percentage of naive T cells showed a strong correlation with TCR beta diversity.

Sample-barcoded 5' priming and a J-beta primer mix drove a second PCR of about 6 to 12 cycles. With 12 random nucleotides, a template-switch adaptor tagged each individual cDNA molecule. TCRdb ran MiXCR on the 5' RACE reads and lists one entry per CDR3 protein. The profile shows 700,000 to 950,000 distinct CDR3 sequences, roughly 60% of them singletons. This rearrangement joins TRBV10-3 to TRBJ2-1, with no clear D. This clonotype was obtained from a man aged 25-45 years in good health. Sequencing was performed on blood. The CDR3 nucleotides are TGTGCCATCAGGGCCCTAAAAGGGCCCTACAATGAGCAGTTCTTC. Its translation: CAIRALKGPYNEQFF.